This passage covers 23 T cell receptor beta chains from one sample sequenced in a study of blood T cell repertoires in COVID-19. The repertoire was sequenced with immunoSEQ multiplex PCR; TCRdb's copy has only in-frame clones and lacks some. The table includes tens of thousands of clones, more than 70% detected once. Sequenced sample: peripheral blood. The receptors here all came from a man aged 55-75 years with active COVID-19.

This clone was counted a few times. The CDR3: CATSSLTQGYQPQHF. The CDR3 DNA is TGTGCCACCAGCAGTCTAACCCAGGGCTATCAGCCCCAGCATTTT. This chain joins TRBV15 and TRBJ1-5; D is perhaps TRBD1 (5 bases). V lost 3 bases and J lost 5, with 14 bases in between. Germline values: CDR1 LNHNV, CDR2 YYDKDF (reference sequence). CDR3 length: 15 amino acids.

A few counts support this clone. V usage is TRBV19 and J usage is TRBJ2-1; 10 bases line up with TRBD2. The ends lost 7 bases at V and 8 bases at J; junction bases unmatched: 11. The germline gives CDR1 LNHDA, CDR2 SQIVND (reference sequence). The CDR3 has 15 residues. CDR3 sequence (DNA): TGTGCCAGTAAGGAAGCGGGAGGGTTTCTGCATGAGCAGTTCTTC. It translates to CASKEAGGFLHEQFF.

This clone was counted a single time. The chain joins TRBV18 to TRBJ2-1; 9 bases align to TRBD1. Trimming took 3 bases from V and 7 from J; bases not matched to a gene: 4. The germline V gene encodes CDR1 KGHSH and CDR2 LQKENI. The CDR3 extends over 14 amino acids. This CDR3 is CASSPGQGGNEQFF. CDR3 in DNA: TGTGCCAGCTCACCGGGACAGGGCGGGAATGAGCAGTTCTTC.

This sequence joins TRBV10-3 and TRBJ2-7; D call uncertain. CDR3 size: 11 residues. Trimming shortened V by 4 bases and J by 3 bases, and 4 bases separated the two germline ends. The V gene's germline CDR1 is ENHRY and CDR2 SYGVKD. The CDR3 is CAISALYEQYF. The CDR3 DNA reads TGTGCCATCAGTGCCCTCTACGAGCAGTACTTC.

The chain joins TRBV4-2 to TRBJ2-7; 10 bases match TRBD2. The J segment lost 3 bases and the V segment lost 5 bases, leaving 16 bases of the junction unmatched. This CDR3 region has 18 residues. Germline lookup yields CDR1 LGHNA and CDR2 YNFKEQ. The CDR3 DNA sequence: TGTGCCAGCAGCTCTCTAGCGGGAGAATCCCATAGAGTCTACGAGCAGTACTTC. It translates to CASSSLAGESHRVYEQYF.

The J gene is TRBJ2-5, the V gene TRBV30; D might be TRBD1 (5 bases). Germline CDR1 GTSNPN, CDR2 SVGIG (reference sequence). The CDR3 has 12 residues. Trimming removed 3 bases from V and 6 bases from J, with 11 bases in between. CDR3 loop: CAWRDTFQTQYF. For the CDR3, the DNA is TGTGCCTGGAGGGACACCTTCCAGACCCAGTACTTC.

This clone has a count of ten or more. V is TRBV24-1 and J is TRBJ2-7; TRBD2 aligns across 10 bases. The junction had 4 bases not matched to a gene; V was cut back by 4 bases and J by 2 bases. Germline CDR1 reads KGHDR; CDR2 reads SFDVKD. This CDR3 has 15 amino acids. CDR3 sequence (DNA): TGTGCCACCAGTGAGGGAGCGGGAGGGCCCTACGAGCAGTACTTC. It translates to CATSEGAGGPYEQYF.

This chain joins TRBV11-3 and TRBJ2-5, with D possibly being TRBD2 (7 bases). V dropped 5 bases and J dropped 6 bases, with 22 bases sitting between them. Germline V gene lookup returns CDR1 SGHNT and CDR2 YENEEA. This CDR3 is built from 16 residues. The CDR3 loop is CASSRGEGGSLQTQYF. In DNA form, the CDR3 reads TGTGCCAGCAGCCGCGGGGAGGGGGGATCCCTCCAGACCCAGTACTTC.

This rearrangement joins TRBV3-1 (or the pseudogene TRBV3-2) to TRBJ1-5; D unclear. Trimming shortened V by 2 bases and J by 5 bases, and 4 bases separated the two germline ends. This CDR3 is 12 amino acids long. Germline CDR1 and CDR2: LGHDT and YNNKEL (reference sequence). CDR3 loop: CASSQSDQPQHF. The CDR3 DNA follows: TGTGCCAGCAGCCAATCCGATCAGCCCCAGCATTTT.

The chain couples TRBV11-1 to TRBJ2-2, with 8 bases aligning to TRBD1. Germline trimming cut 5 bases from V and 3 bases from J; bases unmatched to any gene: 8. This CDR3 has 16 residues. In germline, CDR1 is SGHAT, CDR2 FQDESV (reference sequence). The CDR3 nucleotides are TGTGCCAGCAGCCCTATAAAGGACAGGGACACCGGGGAGCTGTTTTTT. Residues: CASSPIKDRDTGELFF.

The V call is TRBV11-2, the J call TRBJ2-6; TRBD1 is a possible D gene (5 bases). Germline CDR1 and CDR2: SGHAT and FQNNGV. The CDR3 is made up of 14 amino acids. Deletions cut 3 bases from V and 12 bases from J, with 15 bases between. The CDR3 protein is CASSFNRNEFVLTF. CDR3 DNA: TGTGCCAGCAGCTTTAACAGGAATGAGTTCGTCCTGACTTTC.

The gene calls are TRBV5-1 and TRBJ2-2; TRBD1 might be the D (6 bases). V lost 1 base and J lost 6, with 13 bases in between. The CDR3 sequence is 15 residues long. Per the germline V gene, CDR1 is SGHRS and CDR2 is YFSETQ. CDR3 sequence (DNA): TGCGCCAGCAGCTTGAATGGGGGCGGATCCGGGGAGCTGTTTTTT. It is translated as CASSLNGGGSGELFF.

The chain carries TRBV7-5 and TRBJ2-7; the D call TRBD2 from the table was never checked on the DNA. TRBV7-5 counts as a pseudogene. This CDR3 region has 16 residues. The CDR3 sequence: CARSSGTSGPYYEQYF. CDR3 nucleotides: TGTGCCAGAAGCTCCGGGACTAGCGGGCCATACTACGAGCAGTACTTC.

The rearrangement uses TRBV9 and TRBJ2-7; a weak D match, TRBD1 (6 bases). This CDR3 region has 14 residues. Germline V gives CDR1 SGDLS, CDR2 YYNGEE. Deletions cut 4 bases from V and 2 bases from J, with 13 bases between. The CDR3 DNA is TGTGCCAGCAGCCCTTCGGACAGCCCCTACGAGCAGTACTTC. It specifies CASSPSDSPYEQYF.

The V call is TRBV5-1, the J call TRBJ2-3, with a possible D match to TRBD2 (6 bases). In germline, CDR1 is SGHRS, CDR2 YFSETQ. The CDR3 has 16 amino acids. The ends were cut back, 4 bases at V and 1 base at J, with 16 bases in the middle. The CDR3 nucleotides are TGCGCCAGCAGCCTTAACGGGCGCGGGGGCACAGATACGCAGTATTTT. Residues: CASSLNGRGGTDTQYF.

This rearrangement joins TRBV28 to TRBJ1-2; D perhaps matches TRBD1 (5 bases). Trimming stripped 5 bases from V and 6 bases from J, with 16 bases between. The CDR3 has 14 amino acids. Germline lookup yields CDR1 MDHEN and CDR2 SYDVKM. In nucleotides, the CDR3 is TGTGCCAGCAGTGCGTCCGGGACTTGGGATGGCTACACCTTC. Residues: CASSASGTWDGYTF.

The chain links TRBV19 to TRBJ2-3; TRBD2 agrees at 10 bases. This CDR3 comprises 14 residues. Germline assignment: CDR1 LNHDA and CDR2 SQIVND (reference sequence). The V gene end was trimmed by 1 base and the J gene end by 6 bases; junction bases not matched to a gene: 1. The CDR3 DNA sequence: TGTGCCAGTAGTATAGGGGGACTAGCGGATACGCAGTATTTT. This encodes CASSIGGLADTQYF.

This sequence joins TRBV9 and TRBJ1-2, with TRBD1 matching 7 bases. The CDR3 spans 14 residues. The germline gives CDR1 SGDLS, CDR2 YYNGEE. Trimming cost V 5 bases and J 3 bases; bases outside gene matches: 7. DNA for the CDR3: TGTGCCAGCAGTGATCGGACAGGCCACTATGGCTACACCTTC. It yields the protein CASSDRTGHYGYTF.

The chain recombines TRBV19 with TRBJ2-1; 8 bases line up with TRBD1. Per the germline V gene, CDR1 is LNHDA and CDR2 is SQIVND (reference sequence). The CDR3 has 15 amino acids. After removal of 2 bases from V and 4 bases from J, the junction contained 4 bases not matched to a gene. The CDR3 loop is CASSIQDREYNEQFF. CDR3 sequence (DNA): TGTGCCAGTAGTATACAGGACAGGGAGTACAATGAGCAGTTCTTC.

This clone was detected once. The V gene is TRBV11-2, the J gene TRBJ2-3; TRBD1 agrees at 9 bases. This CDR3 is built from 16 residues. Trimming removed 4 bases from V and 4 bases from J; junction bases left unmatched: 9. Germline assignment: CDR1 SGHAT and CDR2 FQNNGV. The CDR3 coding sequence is TGTGCCAGCAGCTCCAGAGGGACAGGGAAGGCAGATACGCAGTATTTT. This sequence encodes CASSSRGTGKADTQYF.

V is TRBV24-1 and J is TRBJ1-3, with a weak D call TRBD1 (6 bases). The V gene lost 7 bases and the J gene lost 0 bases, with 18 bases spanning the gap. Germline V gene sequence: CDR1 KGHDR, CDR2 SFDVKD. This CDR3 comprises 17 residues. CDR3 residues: CATRGGQGIRSGNTIYF. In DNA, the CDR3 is TGTGCCACCAGGGGGGGGCAGGGGATACGCTCTGGAAACACCATATATTTT.

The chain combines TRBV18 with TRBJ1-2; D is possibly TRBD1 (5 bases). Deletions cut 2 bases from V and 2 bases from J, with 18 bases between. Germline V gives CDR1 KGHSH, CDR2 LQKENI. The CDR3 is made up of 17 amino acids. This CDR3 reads CASSPRGPGQLNYGYTF. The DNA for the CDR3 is TGTGCCAGCTCACCAAGAGGTCCAGGACAACTGAACTATGGCTACACCTTC.

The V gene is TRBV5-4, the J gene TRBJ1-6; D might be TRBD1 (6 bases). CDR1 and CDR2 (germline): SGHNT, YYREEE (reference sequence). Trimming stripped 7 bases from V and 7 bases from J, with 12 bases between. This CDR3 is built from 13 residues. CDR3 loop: CASEDSPNSPLHF. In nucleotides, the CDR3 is TGTGCCAGCGAGGACAGCCCCAATTCACCCCTCCACTTT.